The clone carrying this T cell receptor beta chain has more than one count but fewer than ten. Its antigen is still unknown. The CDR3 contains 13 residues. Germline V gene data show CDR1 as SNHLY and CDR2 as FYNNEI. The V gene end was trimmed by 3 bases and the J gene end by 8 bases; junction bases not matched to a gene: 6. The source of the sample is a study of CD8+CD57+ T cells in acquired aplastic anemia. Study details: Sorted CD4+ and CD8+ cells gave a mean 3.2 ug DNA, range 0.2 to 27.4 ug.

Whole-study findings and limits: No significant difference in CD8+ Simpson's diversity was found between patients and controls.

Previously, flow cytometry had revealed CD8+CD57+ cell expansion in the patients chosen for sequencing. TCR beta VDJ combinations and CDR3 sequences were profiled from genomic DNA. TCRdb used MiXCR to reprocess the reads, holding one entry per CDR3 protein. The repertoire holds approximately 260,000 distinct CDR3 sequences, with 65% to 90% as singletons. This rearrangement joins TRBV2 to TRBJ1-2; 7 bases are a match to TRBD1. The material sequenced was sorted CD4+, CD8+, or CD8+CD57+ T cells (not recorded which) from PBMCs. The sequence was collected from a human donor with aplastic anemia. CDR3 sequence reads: CASSELQGDGYTF. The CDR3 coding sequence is TGTGCCAGCAGTGAGTTGCAGGGGGACGGCTACACCTTC.